This T cell receptor (beta chain) was documented in a study of cytomegalovirus exposure and HLA in healthy donors. Study-level findings and limits: When a later analysis compared HLA-associated TCR beta chains with equally common others, the HLA-associated chains turned out to be more clonally expanded and to have lower generation probabilities. One cluster of highly shared sequence variants probably arose as a sequencing artifact.

The V end was cut by 4 bases, the J end by 3 bases, with 14 bases between. The germline CDR1 and CDR2 sequences are SGHDT and YYEEEE. The CDR3 sequence is 14 residues long. About this clone itself: The antigen is not known.

The PCR employed 60 Vbeta primers together with 13 Jbeta primers. Sequencing used immunoSEQ multiplex PCR; TCRdb keeps in-frame clones, though not all of them. Here the sample spans over 40,000 clones, roughly 80% being singletons. This sequence originates from a woman between 35 and 50 years old in good health and CMV-seropositive. The rearrangement links TRBV5-6 to TRBJ2-7; maybe TRBD1 (5 bases). Source material: PBMCs. CDR3 amino acids: CASSPTGRDYEQYF. CDR3 DNA: TGTGCCAGCAGCCCCACAGGCAGGGACTACGAGCAGTACTTC.